Sequencing of this T cell receptor beta chain was carried out in a study of response to subunit inactivated influenza vaccine. Study-level points and caveats: Authors suggested that a seasonal influenza vaccination recruits few new T cells each time.

The V end lost 5 bases, the J end lost 5 bases, and 15 bases lay between the germline ends. Germline CDR1 SGHTA, CDR2 FQGNSA. The CDR3 runs to 14 residues. Via MiXCR, TCRdb re-called the RT-PCR reads, giving one row per CDR3 protein. The table shows more than 200,000 distinct CDR3 sequences, with less than 15% occurring only once. There are a few counts of this clonotype. Antigen unknown. This sequence originates from a man aged 50 or older who received an inactivated influenza vaccine. The source was non-naive T cells sorted from PBMCs, collected roughly 2 weeks before vaccination. The gene calls are TRBV7-2 and TRBJ1-1, with D possibly TRBD1 on 5 matching bases. DNA of the CDR3: TGTGCCAGCAGCCTACCGATCGGGGGAACTGAAGCTTTCTTT. This encodes CASSLPIGGTEAFF.